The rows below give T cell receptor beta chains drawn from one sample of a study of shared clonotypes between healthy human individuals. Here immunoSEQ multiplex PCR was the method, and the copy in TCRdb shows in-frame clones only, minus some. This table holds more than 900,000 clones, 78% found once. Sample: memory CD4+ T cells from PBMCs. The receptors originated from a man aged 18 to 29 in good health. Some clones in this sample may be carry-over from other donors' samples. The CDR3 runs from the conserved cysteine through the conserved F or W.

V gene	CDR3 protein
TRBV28	CASSREGARFYGYTF
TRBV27	CASSTGTARETQYF
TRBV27	CASSLRGLAVYEQYF
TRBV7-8	CASSLAPGQLFF
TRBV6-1	CASSRIGGTNYGYTF
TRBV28	CASSLLAESTEAFF
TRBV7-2	CASSLLSTSGRKVTQYF
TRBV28	CASSSGAYNEQFF
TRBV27	CASSPVSKREGWEQYF
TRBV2	CASRVAGGPGELFF
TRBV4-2	CASSPDWSSYEQYF
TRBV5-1	CASSYAGASTLNEQFF
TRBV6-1	CASKGGRSTDTQYF
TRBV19	CASSKGDRTEAFF
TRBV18	CASSPGSDTQYF
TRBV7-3	CASSFSPGFNGDTQYF
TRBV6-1	CASSGYGYTF
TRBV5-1	CASSFARTGWNTEAFF
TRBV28	CASSSTGLAGEQYF
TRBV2	CASRTGLSTGELFF
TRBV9	CASSLTSGPWDEQFF
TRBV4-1	CASSHLTETQYF
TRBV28	CASSLWGGSSGEETQYF
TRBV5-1	CASSLAGQDNQPQHF
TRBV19	CASSWSTAYGYTF
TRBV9	CASSVALAGDPEQFF
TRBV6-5	CASRLAGGPYNEQFF
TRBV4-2	CASSQEAGGTTEAFF
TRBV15	CATNLNRGTGELFF
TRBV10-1	CAARDRGMDQPQHF
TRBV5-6	CASSSVTGAYEQYF
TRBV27	CASSPGTGWRETQYF
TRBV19	CASSIRLAGRTGELFF
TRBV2	CASSRDVQETQYF
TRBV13	CASSSDRALSPMNTEAFF
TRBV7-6	CASSLAPDRGREKLFF
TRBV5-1	CASSFSPPGEAFF
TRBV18	CASSLPPYGYTF
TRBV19	CASNPGQVRPQHF
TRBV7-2	CASSPGARQPQHF